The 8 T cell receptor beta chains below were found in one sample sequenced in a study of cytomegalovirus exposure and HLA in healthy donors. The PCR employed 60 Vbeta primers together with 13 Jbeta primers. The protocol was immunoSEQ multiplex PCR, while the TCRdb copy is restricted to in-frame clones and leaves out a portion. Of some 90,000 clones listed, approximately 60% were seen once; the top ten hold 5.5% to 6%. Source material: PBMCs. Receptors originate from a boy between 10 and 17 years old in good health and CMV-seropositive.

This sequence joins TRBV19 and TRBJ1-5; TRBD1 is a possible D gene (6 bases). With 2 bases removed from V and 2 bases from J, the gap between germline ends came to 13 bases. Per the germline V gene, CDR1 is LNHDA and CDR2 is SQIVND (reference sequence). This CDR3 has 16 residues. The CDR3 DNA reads TGTGCCAGTAGTATATCCCACAGGGCCGGCAATCAGCCCCAGCATTTT. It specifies CASSISHRAGNQPQHF.

CDR3 sequence (DNA): TGTGCCTGGAGTTCAGGGGTACAACAGCCCCAGCATTTT. Translating gives CAWSSGVQQPQHF. This rearrangement joins TRBV30 to TRBJ1-5, with TRBD1 as a possible D gene (6 bases). CDR3 length: 13 amino acids. V lost 2 bases to trimming and J lost 7 bases, with 12 bases between them. CDR1 GTSNPN and CDR2 SVGIG come from the germline V gene (reference sequence).

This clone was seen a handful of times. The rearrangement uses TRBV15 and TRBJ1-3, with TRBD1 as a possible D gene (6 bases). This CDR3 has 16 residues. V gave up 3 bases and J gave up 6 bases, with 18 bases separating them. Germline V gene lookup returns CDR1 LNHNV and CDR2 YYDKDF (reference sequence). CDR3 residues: CATSSPVPAGANTIYF. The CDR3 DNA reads TGTGCCACCAGCAGTCCGGTTCCGGCAGGGGCAAACACCATATATTTT.

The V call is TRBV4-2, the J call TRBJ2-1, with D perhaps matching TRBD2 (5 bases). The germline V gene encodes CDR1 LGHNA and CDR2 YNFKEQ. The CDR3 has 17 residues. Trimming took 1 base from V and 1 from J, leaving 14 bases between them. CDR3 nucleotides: TGTGCCAGCAGCCAAGCGTTCGCGGGCCGATCCTACAATGAGCAGTTCTTC. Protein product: CASSQAFAGRSYNEQFF.

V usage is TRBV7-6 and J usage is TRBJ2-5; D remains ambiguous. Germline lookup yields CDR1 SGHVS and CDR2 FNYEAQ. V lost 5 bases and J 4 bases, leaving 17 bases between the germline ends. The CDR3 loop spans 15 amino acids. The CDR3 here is CASSHASMVAETQYF. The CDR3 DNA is TGTGCCAGCAGCCATGCTAGTATGGTAGCAGAGACCCAGTACTTC.

CDR3 sequence (DNA): TGTGCCAGCAGCCCGTGGGAGCGGGAGTCTGGAGATACGCAGTATTTT. Its translation is CASSPWERESGDTQYF. The rearrangement uses TRBV16 and TRBJ2-3; TRBD2 aligns across 8 bases. CDR1 KGHSY and CDR2 FQNENV come from the germline V gene. Germline trimming cut 4 bases from V and 5 bases from J; bases unmatched to any gene: 11. The CDR3 is 16 residues long.

The CDR3 protein is CASSLGTGGAGSNQPQHF. In nucleotides, the CDR3 is TGTGCCAGCAGCTTAGGGACAGGGGGCGCGGGAAGCAATCAGCCCCAGCATTTT. The V call is TRBV7-9, the J call TRBJ1-5, with 11 nucleotides matching TRBD1. Germline V gene lookup returns CDR1 SEHNR and CDR2 FQNEAQ (reference sequence). CDR3 length equals 18 residues. The ends lost 1 base at V and 1 base at J; junction bases unmatched: 6.

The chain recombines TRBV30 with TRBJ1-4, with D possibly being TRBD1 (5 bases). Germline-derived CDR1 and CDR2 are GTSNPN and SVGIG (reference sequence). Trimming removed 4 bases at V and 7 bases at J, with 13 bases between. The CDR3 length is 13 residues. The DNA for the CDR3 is TGTGCCTGGACTCCAGGGCGTTCTGAAAAACTGTTTTTT. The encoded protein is CAWTPGRSEKLFF.